The rows below give T cell receptor beta chains drawn from one sample of a study of blood T cell repertoires in COVID-19. Only in-frame clones appear in the TCRdb table, and some are missing; sequencing was by immunoSEQ multiplex PCR. The sample has 150,000 to 200,000 clones, around three quarters seen once. The sequenced sample consisted of peripheral blood. These receptor sequences come from a man in his fifties or sixties with active or convalescent COVID-19. Both conserved end residues are part of each CDR3. Each record gives: J gene, V gene, D gene, CDR3 protein, CDR3 DNA. D genes are given only for firm matches.

TRBJ2-3	TRBV24-1	TRBD2	CATSDAGGGTDTQYF	TGTGCCACCAGTGATGCGGGAGGTGGGACAGATACGCAGTATTTT
TRBJ2-3	TRBV3-1/TRBV3-2	TRBD2	CASSHPGLETDTQYF	TGTGCCAGCAGCCATCCGGGACTAGAGACAGATACGCAGTATTTT
TRBJ2-2	TRBV4-2	TRBD1	CASSPPRQGYTGELFF	TGTGCCAGCAGCCCACCGAGACAGGGATACACCGGGGAGCTGTTTTTT
TRBJ1-4	TRBV2	TRBD1	CASRSGTGEEKLFF	TGTGCCAGCAGATCCGGGACAGGGGAGGAAAAACTGTTTTTT
TRBJ2-1	TRBV5-4	NA	CASSFQGNEQFF	TGTGCCAGCAGCTTCCAGGGTAATGAGCAGTTCTTC
TRBJ2-3	TRBV2	NA	CASRETRGTDTQYF	TGTGCCAGCAGAGAGACGAGGGGCACAGATACGCAGTATTTT
TRBJ2-3	TRBV3-1/TRBV3-2	NA	CASSQGWTSTDTQYF	TGTGCCAGCAGCCAAGGTTGGACTAGCACAGATACGCAGTATTTT
TRBJ2-5	TRBV28	NA	CASSWQSGETQYF	TGTGCCAGCAGTTGGCAAAGCGGGGAGACCCAGTACTTC
TRBJ2-7	TRBV7-6	TRBD1	CASSHFGRSTGRGEQYF	TGTGCCAGCAGCCACTTCGGAAGATCGACAGGGAGAGGCGAGCAGTACTTC
TRBJ2-3	TRBV2	NA	CTCRGRTDTQYF	TGCACTTGTAGGGGTAGGACAGATACGCAGTATTTT
TRBJ2-1	TRBV29-1	NA	CSAETGLYNEQFF	TGCAGCGCGGAGACTGGTCTCTACAATGAGCAGTTCTTC
TRBJ2-7	TRBV5-1	TRBD2	CASSELAGGPGYEQYF	TGCGCCAGCAGCGAACTAGCGGGAGGCCCGGGCTACGAGCAGTACTTC
TRBJ2-1	TRBV2	NA	CASRQQAQNYNEQFF	TGTGCCAGCAGGCAGCAGGCCCAAAACTACAATGAGCAGTTCTTC
TRBJ1-2	TRBV19	NA	CASSSYTGQKGGYTF	TGTGCCAGTAGTTCGTATACGGGACAAAAAGGGGGCTACACCTTC
TRBJ1-1	TRBV19	NA	CASVRGLLSQNTEAFF	TGTGCCAGTGTCCGGGGACTTCTATCCCAGAACACTGAAGCTTTCTTT
TRBJ2-3	TRBV30	NA	CAWSVGRRGTDTQYF	TGTGCCTGGAGTGTAGGCCGCAGGGGTACAGATACGCAGTATTTT
TRBJ1-1	TRBV7-8	NA	CASSLGGQTNTEAFF	TGTGCCAGCAGCTTAGGAGGACAGACAAACACTGAAGCTTTCTTT
TRBJ1-2	TRBV29-1	NA	CSATGPDYGYTF	TGCAGCGCTACAGGTCCAGACTATGGCTACACCTTC